This TCR beta chain is drawn from a study of molecular identifiers for immune sequencing clone quantification listed by TCRdb under 2018. Study-wide context: For a replicate experiment, RNA from roughly 20,000 or 100,000 naive CD8 T cells was divided into five aliquots, and four of the five aliquots were sequenced. This methods study benchmarked molecular-identifier clustering-based TCR repertoire sequencing (MIDCIRS) and TCR RNA copy counting, using CD8 T cells to do so.

Study-level results and caveats: Spiked-in Jurkat TCR RNA (around 9 copies' worth), which is not part of the donor repertoire, was contained in the naive libraries. Roughly 2.8 recovered TCR RNA copies per cell were obtained by modeling, versus about 10 by digital PCR, implying a capture efficiency of 30% to 35%. Identical TCR molecules sharing a barcode could cause highly expanded clone sizes to be underestimated. Even against a background of 750,000 to 1,000,000 naive CD8 T cells, spiked-in Jurkat TCR RNA amounting to a single cell's worth was reported to be detectable. When barcode sub-clustering was not used, chimeric consensus sequences inflated TCR diversity, with chimeras reaching as high as 47%. Clones above 20 RNA copies held over 97% of molecules in CMV-specific effector cells but under 1% in naive cells.

Between the V and J ends, shortened by 1 base and 3 bases respectively, the junction contains 13 bases. Sequences LGHNA (CDR1) and YSLEER (CDR2) are obtained from the germline V gene. The length of the CDR3 is 15 amino acids, counting both ends. Only CDR3 DNA is held: 45 bases, read in frame from base 1. Libraries of naive CD8 T cells were built from approximately 22,000 to 940,000 sorted cells, with 10%, 30% or 50% of the purified RNA used. On a BD FACSAria II, naive CD8 T cells were FACS-sorted as CD8+CD4-CCR7+CD45RA+ and collected into RLT Plus buffer. To test detection sensitivity, Jurkat RNA equal to approximately ten TCR copies was added to samples of roughly 18,000-1,000,000 naive CD8 T cells. Enrichment of CD8 T cells was performed with RosetteSep CD8+ T Cell Enrichment Cocktail and Ficoll-Paque, after which ACK red cell lysis was carried out. The library was obtained by PCR. These reads were obtained on an Illumina HiSeq 4000. Preparation of bulk TCR libraries followed a previously described approach, with the TCR primers listed in Table S5. The Qiagen AllPrep DNA/RNA kit was used to purify total RNA. Before analysis, reads from multiple sequencing runs of the same library were pooled. Concerning the study's data processing: Reads were retained only if the reads had an exact TCR constant sequence, and the retained reads were trimmed to 150 nt and grouped according to their 12-nt molecular barcodes. Within each barcode group, reads were sub-clustered at a 15% Levenshtein threshold, and quality-weighted consensus sequences were built per RNA molecule. Non-functional sequences were filtered out, along with any lower-count sequence sitting one edit away from another sequence. Based on a fit of two negative binomial distributions, barcode sub-clusters having less than 20% of the maximum read count were discarded. TCRdb reworked the public reads: Q25 trimming with fastp, MiXCR clone assembly, productive beta chains retained. Each entry is one CDR3 protein sequence, shown with its most common DNA and genes. TCRdb's processing, not the study's, gives the V and J calls here. The sample table contains some 35,000 distinct CDR3 sequences; only one count was recorded for over 15% of them. Jointly, the top ten make up approximately 1% of the sample.

Worth noting for this clonotype: Its antigen is unknown. Possible read error: a much larger clone is one base away. The CDR3 does not close with the conserved phenylalanine or tryptophan, likely indicating a read error.

Rearrangement joined TRBV4-3 to TRBJ2-7; the D match is possibly TRBD1 or TRBD2, with 5 bases aligned in each. This TCR was sampled from a human donor in good health. Some libraries in this study had Jurkat cell RNA spiked in. The sample comprised naive CD8+ T cells from blood, with Jurkat cell RNA spiked in. The cell subset or site label corresponds to: FACS-sorted CD8+CD4-CCR7+CD45RA+ naive T cells. The nucleotide sequence is given as TGCGCCAGCAGCCAAGCCAGGGACCCTGGCTACGAGCAGTACTAC. Its coded protein is CASSQARDPGYEQYY.